Listed here are 16 T cell receptor beta chains from one sample, sequenced in a study of OX40 agonist ivuxolimab in advanced cancers. Libraries were prepared by immunoSEQ multiplex PCR; TCRdb keeps only in-frame clonotypes and omits some of them. The sample yields 75,000 to 90,000 clones, roughly 92% seen once. The sample in question was CD4+ or CD8+ T cells sorted from blood, obtained in a trial of the OX40 agonist ivuxolimab. These receptors all come from an adult with an advanced solid tumor such as melanoma, head and neck, liver or kidney cancer.

V is TRBV6-4 and J is TRBJ1-2; 9 bases align to TRBD1. CDR3 length: 15 residues. The germline CDR1 and CDR2 sequences are MRHNA and SNTAGT. V lost 3 bases, J lost 2 bases, and 4 bases stayed unmatched. CDR3 loop: CASSEETGGNYGYTF. CDR3 sequence (DNA): TGTGCCAGCAGTGAGGAGACAGGGGGGAACTATGGCTACACCTTC.

V gene TRBV10-3 combines with J gene TRBJ2-7, with 9 bases fitting TRBD1. Trimming took 4 bases from V and 4 from J; bases not matched to a gene: 5. The CDR3 has 14 residues. Germline V gene lookup returns CDR1 ENHRY and CDR2 SYGVKD. The CDR3 reads CAISGGTGIYEQYF. The CDR3 DNA follows: TGTGCCATCAGTGGGGGGACAGGGATTTACGAGCAGTACTTC.

V is TRBV1 and J is TRBJ1-1; TRBD1 is taken as the D call from the table, unchecked against the DNA. TRBV1 represents a pseudogene. This CDR3 spans 12 amino acids. CDR3 amino acids: CTSPGTGLTAFF. The CDR3 DNA reads TGCACCAGCCCAGGAACAGGGTTGACGGCTTTCTTT.

The sample holds one count of this clone. This sequence joins TRBV2 and TRBJ2-7; no firm D call. This CDR3 has 12 residues. Germline-derived CDR1 and CDR2 are SNHLY and FYNNEI. V was clipped by 8 bases and J by 1 base, with 9 bases between them. The CDR3 loop is CASLKFSYEQYF. The CDR3 DNA is TGTGCCAGCCTAAAATTTTCCTACGAGCAGTACTTC.

The rearrangement uses TRBV6-1 and TRBJ2-3; tentative D call: TRBD2 (6 bases). The CDR3 is 16 amino acids. From germline, CDR1 is MNHNS and CDR2 SASEGT. The V end was cut by 2 bases, the J end by 0 bases, with 12 bases between. In DNA form, the CDR3 reads TGTGCCAGCAGTGAATTTGGGGGGTCTAGCACAGATACGCAGTATTTT. The encoded protein is CASSEFGGSSTDTQYF.

The chain is built from TRBV6-5 and TRBJ2-7; unclear D gene. Trimming cost V 2 bases and J 5 bases, with 10 bases left between them. Germline V gene data show CDR1 as MNHEY and CDR2 as SVGAGI. The CDR3 has 13 amino acids. The CDR3 here is CASSYIGIDEQYF. The CDR3 DNA reads TGTGCCAGCAGTTACATTGGTATTGACGAGCAGTACTTC.

V and J are TRBV19 and TRBJ2-1; no definite D call. This CDR3 contains 16 residues. The V end lost 3 bases, the J end lost 2 bases, and 14 bases lay between the germline ends. Germline V gene data show CDR1 as LNHDA and CDR2 as SQIVND (reference sequence). CDR3 DNA: TGTGCCAGTAGTATTGATGTGGGCGGCCCCTACAATGAGCAGTTCTTC. This encodes CASSIDVGGPYNEQFF.

This clone has just a few counts. This chain uses TRBV19 with TRBJ1-6, with unresolved D. The V and J ends lost 6 bases and 0 bases respectively, with 15 bases between them. Germline V gene sequence: CDR1 LNHDA, CDR2 SQIVND (reference sequence). The CDR3 covers 17 residues. The chain's CDR3 is CASSFGPSSSYNSPLHF. In nucleotides, the CDR3 is TGTGCCAGTAGCTTCGGACCCTCGAGCTCCTATAATTCACCCCTCCACTTT.

The chain has TRBV6-4 and TRBJ1-1; 9 nucleotides align to TRBD1. The CDR3 totals 14 residues. With V trimmed by 9 bases and J by 4 bases, 9 bases remained unmatched. Germline lookup yields CDR1 MRHNA and CDR2 SNTAGT. The DNA of the CDR3 is TGTGCCAGAAGTCCCGGGACAGGGAGCACTGAAGCTTTCTTT. Its translation: CARSPGTGSTEAFF.

The chain couples TRBV5-1 to TRBJ1-3, with a weak D call TRBD1 (5 bases). The germline V gene encodes CDR1 SGHRS and CDR2 YFSETQ. CDR3 length: 13 residues. Trimming shortened V by 8 bases and J by 2 bases, and 11 bases separated the two germline ends. The CDR3 sequence is CASRDDPGNTIYF. The CDR3 DNA reads TGCGCCAGTAGGGACGATCCTGGAAACACCATATATTTT.

This sequence joins TRBV11-1 and TRBJ2-1; 11 bases align to TRBD2. Germline trimming cut 5 bases from V and 3 bases from J; bases unmatched to any gene: 6. CDR3 length: 16 residues. CDR1 is SGHAT, CDR2 FQDESV, per germline (reference sequence). This CDR3 reads CASSTASGRLYNEQFF. The CDR3 nucleotides are TGTGCCAGCAGCACAGCTAGCGGGAGGCTCTACAATGAGCAGTTCTTC.

The chain joins TRBV29-1 to TRBJ2-5, with a possible D match to TRBD1 (5 bases). V lost 4 bases and J lost 5, with 17 bases in between. Germline assignment: CDR1 SQVTM and CDR2 ANQGSEA. The length of the CDR3 is 14 residues. The CDR3 nucleotides are TGCAGCGTTGTTGGGCAGGGTTTTACGGAGACCCAGTACTTC. Protein sequence: CSVVGQGFTETQYF. The complete variable domain, with remaining parts taken from reference TRBV29-1 and TRBJ2-5, reads SAVISQKPSRDICQRGTSLTIQCQVDSQVTMMFWYRQQPGQSLTLIATANQGSEATYESGFVIDKFPISRPNLTFSTLTVSNMSPEDSSIYLCSVVGQGFTETQYFGPGTRLLVL.

The V gene is TRBV19, the J gene TRBJ1-4, with D unresolved. Germline V CDR1 and CDR2: LNHDA, SQIVND (reference sequence). Trimming took off 1 base at V and 0 bases at J, with 9 bases between the two ends. The CDR3 loop spans 16 amino acids. CDR3 nucleotide sequence: TGTGCCAGTAGTATAGGTGGACGACCAACTAATGAAAAACTGTTTTTT. This translates into CASSIGGRPTNEKLFF.

This clone has just one count. The chain carries TRBV6-1 and TRBJ1-4, with D perhaps matching TRBD1 (5 bases). CDR3 length: 16 residues. The germline V gene encodes CDR1 MNHNS and CDR2 SASEGT. V shed 4 bases and J shed 0 bases, with 12 bases lying between them. The DNA of the CDR3 is TGTGCCAGCAGTGGACCTCCAGGGTCAACTAATGAAAAACTGTTTTTT. It translates to CASSGPPGSTNEKLFF.

V is TRBV30 and J is TRBJ1-2, with 10 positions matching TRBD1. Per the germline V gene, CDR1 is GTSNPN and CDR2 is SVGIG (reference sequence). V lost 3 bases to trimming and J lost 4 bases; unmatched junction nucleotides: 14. The CDR3 is 17 residues long. The CDR3 here is CAWRERQGAGDSYGYTF. The CDR3, as DNA: TGTGCCTGGAGGGAAAGACAGGGGGCGGGGGATTCCTATGGCTACACCTTC.

Written as DNA, the CDR3 is TGTGCCTGGAGTGTACAACAAGAGGCTTTCTTT. It yields the protein CAWSVQQEAFF. V usage is TRBV30 and J usage is TRBJ1-1; D is unresolved. CDR1 and CDR2 (germline): GTSNPN, SVGIG (reference sequence). This CDR3 contains 11 residues. V shed 0 bases and J shed 11 bases, with 10 bases lying between them.